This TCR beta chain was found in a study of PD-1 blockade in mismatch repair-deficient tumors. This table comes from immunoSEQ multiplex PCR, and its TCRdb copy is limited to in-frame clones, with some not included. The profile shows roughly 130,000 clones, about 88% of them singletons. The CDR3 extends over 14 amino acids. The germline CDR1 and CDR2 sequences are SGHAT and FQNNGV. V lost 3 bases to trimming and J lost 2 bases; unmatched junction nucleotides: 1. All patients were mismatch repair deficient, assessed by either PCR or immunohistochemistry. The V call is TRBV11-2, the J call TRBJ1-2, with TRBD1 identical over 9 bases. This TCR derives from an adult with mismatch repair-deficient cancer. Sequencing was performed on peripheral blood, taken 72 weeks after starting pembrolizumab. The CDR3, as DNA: TGTGCCAGCAGCTTGGGGACAGGGAACTATGGCTACACCTTC. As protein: CASSLGTGNYGYTF.